Below, one T cell receptor beta chain is given with its context. The sample is drawn from a study of T cell repertoires in cytomegalovirus infection. TCRdb passed the reads through MiXCR, listing each CDR3 protein once. This sample yields around 530,000 distinct CDR3 sequences, of which approximately 16% are seen a single time; more than 20% belongs to the top ten. The CDR3 runs to 13 residues. Trimming cost V 1 base and J 4 bases, with 10 bases left between them. Germline CDR1 SQVTM, CDR2 ANQGSEA. This receptor was identified in a human donor in good health (CMV status not recorded). Some clones in this sample may be carry-over from other donors' samples. The sequenced sample consisted of CD8+ T cells from PBMCs. J is TRBJ1-1 and V is TRBV29-1; D uncertain. The CDR3 nucleotides read TGCAGCGTTGAAGGGGGAGGGAGCACTGAAGCTTTCTTT. The encoded protein is CSVEGGGSTEAFF.